The 2 T cell receptor beta chains presented below share a single source sample, sequenced in a study of radiotherapy plus CTLA-4 blockade in lung cancer (dated by TCRdb to the late 2010s). Libraries were made using the immunoSEQ multiplex PCR assay. The table was pulled from immuneACCESS by TCRdb, which kept in-frame rearrangements only. Such tables lose some clones; where checked, under half of the loss comes from unresolved V genes, and the rest has no known cause. The sample includes some 78,000 clones, with around 90% observed a single time. The leading ten clones occupy 0.87% of the sample. The source was peripheral blood, collected from a patient treated with radiotherapy plus ipilimumab. These receptors all come from a human donor with non-small cell lung cancer who had stable disease on radiotherapy plus ipilimumab.

CDR3 sequence reads: CASSLALGGNEKLFF. In DNA form, the CDR3 reads TGTGCCAGCAGCTTAGCGTTGGGGGGGAATGAAAAACTGTTTTTT. The chain uses TRBV7-9 and TRBJ1-4, with D perhaps TRBD1 (5 bases). V lost 0 bases, J lost 5 bases, and 10 bases lay in between. There are 15 residues in the CDR3. The germline V gene has CDR1 SEHNR and CDR2 FQNEAQ (reference sequence).

Remarks on this clone: The same CDR3 is also encoded by other DNA sequences in this sample. This chain uses TRBV7-9 with TRBJ2-5; a possible D gene is TRBD1 (7 bases). The CDR3 is 18 residues long. Trimming pared 0 bases from V and 3 bases from J, leaving 20 bases between. From germline, CDR1 is SEHNR and CDR2 FQNEAQ (reference sequence). Written as DNA, the CDR3 is TGTGCCAGCAGCTTAGCGGCGGGGACAGAGCCATATAAAGAGACCCAGTACTTC. Protein: CASSLAAGTEPYKETQYF.